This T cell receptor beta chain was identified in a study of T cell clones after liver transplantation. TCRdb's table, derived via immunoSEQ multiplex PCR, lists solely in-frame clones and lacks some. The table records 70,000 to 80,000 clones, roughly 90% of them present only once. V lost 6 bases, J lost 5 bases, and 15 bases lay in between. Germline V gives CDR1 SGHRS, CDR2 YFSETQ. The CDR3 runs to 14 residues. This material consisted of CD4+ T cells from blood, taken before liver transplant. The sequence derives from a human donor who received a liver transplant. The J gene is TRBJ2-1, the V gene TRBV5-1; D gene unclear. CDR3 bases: TGCGCCAGCAAATCACAAGTAGACCACAATGAGCAGTTCTTC. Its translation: CASKSQVDHNEQFF.